The 7 T cell receptor beta chains in this list originate from one sample, sequenced in a study of CD8 T cells in Susac syndrome. When the RNA was reverse transcribed, random hexamers were used with an input of 0.5 to 1 ug. TCRdb itself ran the immunoSEQ multiplex PCR reads through MiXCR, one entry per CDR3 protein. Of fewer than 350,000 distinct CDR3 sequences listed, 85% were seen once; the top ten hold around 0.21%. The sequenced sample was CD8+ T cells from PBMCs. The receptors come from a human donor with multiple sclerosis.

The chain uses TRBV7-9 and TRBJ2-3; no definite D call. The CDR3 covers 14 residues. CDR1 and CDR2 (germline): SEHNR, FQNEAQ (reference sequence). V was pared by 2 bases and J by 2 bases, with 8 bases between. The DNA of the CDR3 is TGTGCCAGCAGCTTAAGGCCCCCCACAGATACGCAGTATTTT. Encoded protein: CASSLRPPTDTQYF. Filled out from reference TRBV7-9 and TRBJ2-3, the complete variable domain reads DTGVSQNPRHKITKRGQNVTFRCDPISEHNRLYWYRQTLGQGPEFLTYFQNEAQLEKSRLLSDRFSAERPKGSFSTLEIQRTEQGDSAMYLCASSLRPPTDTQYFGPGTRLTVL.

This sequence joins TRBV7-9 and TRBJ2-7; 7 bases agree with TRBD2. V was clipped by 3 bases and J by 0 bases; unmatched bases: 8. Germline V gene lookup returns CDR1 SEHNR and CDR2 FQNEAQ (reference sequence). The CDR3 loop spans 16 amino acids. CDR3 amino acids: CASSFSTSDSSYEQYF. CDR3 sequence (DNA): TGTGCCAGCAGCTTCTCCACTAGCGATAGCTCCTACGAGCAGTACTTC.

Only a few counts were recorded for this clonotype. CDR3 amino acids: CASRDRGTYNEQFF. The CDR3 DNA reads TGTGCCAGCAGGGACAGGGGTACCTACAATGAGCAGTTCTTC. The V and J genes are TRBV5-4 and TRBJ2-1, with TRBD1 identical over 9 bases. There are 14 residues in the CDR3. The V gene's germline CDR1 is SGHNT and CDR2 YYREEE (reference sequence). The junction had 2 bases not matched to a gene; V was cut back by 5 bases and J by 2 bases.

The rearrangement uses TRBV9 and TRBJ2-1; D is perhaps TRBD2 (5 bases). Germline CDR1 and CDR2: SGDLS and YYNGEE. V lost 0 bases and J 4 bases, leaving 8 bases between the germline ends. The CDR3 has 14 residues. The CDR3 loop reads CASSVAAEYNEQFF. DNA for the CDR3: TGTGCCAGCAGCGTAGCAGCGGAGTACAATGAGCAGTTCTTC.

This chain links TRBV7-9 with TRBJ1-1; a weak D match, TRBD1 (5 bases). Germline V gene lookup returns CDR1 SEHNR and CDR2 FQNEAQ (reference sequence). The CDR3 runs 15 residues. V was shortened by 3 bases and J by 0 bases, with 11 bases between the two germline ends. Here the CDR3 reads CASSLGRGVNTEAFF. As DNA, the CDR3 is TGTGCCAGCAGCTTGGGAAGAGGGGTGAACACTGAAGCTTTCTTT.

The chain is built from TRBV20-1 and TRBJ2-2; 10 bases match TRBD1. From germline, CDR1 is DFQATT and CDR2 SNEGSKA (reference sequence). Trimming at V came to 1 base and at J to 3 bases, leaving 17 bases not matched to a gene. The CDR3 extends over 20 amino acids. CDR3 amino acids: CSARAWTGGAGVVYTGELFF. The CDR3, as DNA: TGCAGTGCTAGAGCCTGGACAGGGGGGGCCGGAGTGGTCTACACCGGGGAGCTGTTTTTT.

The CDR3 spells CASSYSQTPQPQHF. The CDR3 DNA reads TGTGCCAGCAGTTACTCCCAGACACCCCAGCCCCAGCATTTT. The rearrangement uses TRBV6-2 or TRBV6-3 and TRBJ1-5; D is unclear. The CDR3 consists of 14 residues. Germline lookup yields CDR1 MNHEY and CDR2 SVGEGT. With 0 bases removed from V and 7 bases from J, the gap between germline ends came to 10 bases.